This entry lists 22 T cell receptor beta chains sequenced from one sample in a study of regulatory T cells in long-lasting Graves disease. The time point denotes: newly diagnosed GD, antithyroid drugs for less than 3 months. The TCR library used RNA extracted from PBMCs. Assembly of TCR beta libraries relied on iRepertoire HTBI primers together with Arm-PCR of CDR3 regions. MiXCR, run by TCRdb on the multiplex PCR reads, gives a single entry per CDR3 protein. The sample yields approximately 560,000 distinct CDR3 sequences, about 15% seen once. The same data also went into a second study, on T cells in Graves' hyperthyroidism and ophthalmopathy.

The sample in question was peripheral blood mononuclear cells (PBMCs), obtained at new diagnosis, from a patient treated with antithyroid drugs. Source of these receptors: a man between 18 and 29 years old with Graves disease.

The chain joins TRBV29-1 to TRBJ1-3; the D is unclear. Looked up from germline, CDR1 is SQVTM and CDR2 is ANQGSEA. The ends were cut back, 7 bases at V and 0 bases at J, with 10 bases in the middle. The CDR3 spans 13 residues. CDR3 nucleotide sequence: TGCAGCGCCGCTCGGGGCTCTGGAAACACCATATATTTT. Translating it yields CSAARGSGNTIYF. The variable domain in full, with the rest retrieved from reference TRBV29-1 and TRBJ1-3, is SAVISQKPSRDICQRGTSLTIQCQVDSQVTMMFWYRQQPGQSLTLIATANQGSEATYESGFVIDKFPISRPNLTFSTLTVSNMSPEDSSIYLCSAARGSGNTIYFGEGSWLTVV.

There are many counts of this clonotype. The chain has TRBV27 and TRBJ1-2; D remains unclear. This CDR3 region has 14 residues. The germline V gene encodes CDR1 MNHEY and CDR2 SMNVEV (reference sequence). With 7 bases removed from V and 1 base from J, the gap between germline ends came to 13 bases. CDR3: CASKETPFNYGYTF. The DNA for the CDR3 is TGTGCCAGCAAGGAGACACCATTTAACTATGGCTACACCTTC.

To note about this clonotype: The junction departs from germline at one end; a sequencing error may be responsible. The DNA for the CDR3 is TGTGCCAGCAGTTTAGCGGGTGGATCCTTAATGGAGCAGTTCTTC. It translates to CASSLAGGSLMEQFF. V usage is TRBV11-3 and J usage is TRBJ2-1; 7 positions agree with TRBD2. Germline assignment: CDR1 SGHNT and CDR2 YENEEA. The CDR3 loop spans 15 amino acids.

The V gene is TRBV2, the J gene TRBJ2-2; tentative D call: TRBD2 (6 bases). Per germline, CDR1 SNHLY and CDR2 FYNNEI. V was shortened by 7 bases and J by 0 bases, with 12 bases between the two germline ends. There are 15 residues in the CDR3. CDR3 amino acids: CASIRDWANTGELFF. DNA of the CDR3: TGTGCCAGCATCCGGGACTGGGCGAACACCGGGGAGCTGTTTTTT.

This clonotype was counted between two and nine times. J is TRBJ2-7 and V is TRBV10-3; 10 bases match TRBD2. Germline assignment: CDR1 ENHRY and CDR2 SYGVKD. V shed 7 bases and J 1 base; nucleotides not matched to a gene: 4. The CDR3 is 14 amino acids. CDR3 amino acids: CAINPSGSSYEQYF. The CDR3 bases are TGTGCCATCAATCCTAGCGGGAGTTCCTACGAGCAGTACTTC.

J is TRBJ2-3 and V is TRBV24-1, with 7 bases that match TRBD1. Germline values: CDR1 KGHDR, CDR2 SFDVKD. Trimming removed 4 bases from V and 7 bases from J; junction bases left unmatched: 10. The CDR3 consists of 15 residues. The CDR3 reads CATSDLRDSTYTQYF. The CDR3 DNA follows: TGTGCCACCAGTGACCTACGGGACAGTACGTATACGCAGTATTTT.

This clonotype showed up just a few times. The CDR3: CATSLGMSSGNTIYF. Written as DNA, the CDR3 is TGTGCCACCAGCCTTGGTATGTCCTCTGGAAACACCATATATTTT. This rearrangement joins TRBV15 to TRBJ1-3; the D is unclear. Germline CDR1 is LNHNV and CDR2 is YYDKDF (reference sequence). The V end lost 5 bases, the J end lost 0 bases, and 11 bases lay between the germline ends. The CDR3 loop spans 15 amino acids. Complete variable domain (other parts from reference TRBV15 and TRBJ1-3): DAMVIQNPRYQVTQFGKPVTLSCSQTLNHNVMYWYQQKSSQAPKLLFHYYDKDFNNEADTPDNFQSRRPNTSFCFLDIRSPGLGDTAMYLCATSLGMSSGNTIYFGEGSWLTVV.

The chain combines TRBV20-1 with TRBJ2-2; D is unresolved. V was clipped by 3 bases and J by 1 base, with 15 bases between them. The CDR3 has 16 amino acids. From germline, CDR1 is DFQATT and CDR2 SNEGSKA (reference sequence). DNA for the CDR3: TGCAGTGCTAGCCCAATCCAAAAGAGGAACACCGGGGAGCTGTTTTTT. It yields the protein CSASPIQKRNTGELFF.

Many counts were recorded for this clonotype. The chain joins TRBV30 to TRBJ2-3; TRBD1 aligns across 8 bases. V gave up 2 bases and J gave up 5 bases; unmatched junction bases: 9. CDR3 length: 15 amino acids. Germline values: CDR1 GTSNPN, CDR2 SVGIG (reference sequence). CDR3 residues: CAWSSGQGRGDTQYF. The CDR3, as DNA: TGTGCCTGGAGTTCAGGACAGGGTAGGGGAGATACGCAGTATTTT.

This clonotype has at least ten counts. CDR3 sequence reads: CASSLASGLGANVLTF. The DNA for the CDR3 is TGTGCCAGCAGCTTAGCGTCGGGACTTGGGGCCAACGTCCTGACTTTC. V gene TRBV11-2 combines with J gene TRBJ2-6; D is possibly TRBD2 (6 bases). Trimming took off 1 base at V and 3 bases at J, with 10 bases between the two ends. Germline loops: CDR1 SGHAT, CDR2 FQNNGV. The CDR3 is 16 amino acids. Filled out from reference TRBV11-2 and TRBJ2-6, the complete variable domain reads EAGVAQSPRYKIIEKRQSVAFWCNPISGHATLYWYQQILGQGPKLLIQFQNNGVVDDSQLPKDRFSAERLKGVDSTLKIQPAKLEDSAVYLCASSLASGLGANVLTFGAGSRLTVL.

This clonotype was counted many times. This chain uses TRBV30 with TRBJ1-5; D may be TRBD1 (5 bases). The CDR3 totals 13 residues. Looked up from germline, CDR1 is GTSNPN and CDR2 is SVGIG (reference sequence). The ends were cut back, 1 base at V and 3 bases at J, with 7 bases in the middle. The CDR3 loop reads CAWSGGDNQPQHF. DNA of the CDR3: TGTGCCTGGAGTGGAGGGGACAATCAGCCCCAGCATTTT. The full variable domain, rest sourced from reference TRBV30 and TRBJ1-5, is SQTIHQWPATLVQPVGSPLSLECTVEGTSNPNLYWYRQAAGRGLQLLFYSVGIGQISSEVPQNLSASRPQDRQFILSSKKLLLSDSGFYLCAWSGGDNQPQHFGDGTRLSIL.

This clonotype was detected many times. The chain has TRBV6-1 and TRBJ2-1, with TRBD2 matching over 13 bases. CDR3 length equals 15 residues. V was pared by 1 base and J by 6 bases, with 0 bases of the junction left unmatched. CDR1 is MNHNS, CDR2 SASEGT, per germline. The CDR3 here is CASSEGTSGSNEQFF. CDR3 DNA: TGTGCCAGCAGTGAAGGGACTAGCGGGAGCAATGAGCAGTTCTTC.

This clonotype was found many times. The V call is TRBV28, the J call TRBJ1-5; maybe TRBD1 (6 bases). This CDR3 is built from 16 residues. CDR1 is MDHEN and CDR2 is SYDVKM in the germline V gene. The V end was cut by 4 bases, the J end by 1 base, with 14 bases between. The CDR3 DNA follows: TGTGCCAGCAGTTCCTCCTGGACAGAGAGCAATCAGCCCCAGCATTTT. This encodes CASSSSWTESNQPQHF.

The sample holds many counts of this clonotype. The J gene is TRBJ2-5, the V gene TRBV5-1; 7 bases map to TRBD2. V trimming: 4 bases; J trimming: 5 bases; junction bases outside the gene matches: 14. Germline CDR1 is SGHRS and CDR2 is YFSETQ. This CDR3 comprises 16 residues. For the CDR3, the DNA is TGCGCCAGCAGCCCCCAAACCTCTAGCGGTGCGGAGACCCAGTACTTC. Protein sequence: CASSPQTSSGAETQYF.

The V call is TRBV19, the J call TRBJ1-5, with 12 bases fitting TRBD1. Germline V gene data show CDR1 as LNHDA and CDR2 as SQIVND (reference sequence). The trim removed 11 bases at V and 8 bases at J, leaving 10 bases unmatched. The CDR3 spans 14 residues. CDR3 bases: TGTGCCGGTACCAGAGGGACAGGGGGCGAGCCCCAGCATTTT. This gives the protein CAGTRGTGGEPQHF.

This clonotype occurred many times. This chain uses TRBV7-2 with TRBJ2-5; D not resolved. CDR3 size: 12 residues. CDR1 is SGHTA, CDR2 FQGNSA, per germline. Trimming pared 5 bases from V and 5 bases from J, leaving 9 bases between. CDR3 coding DNA: TGTGCCAGCAGCCCACGGGTGGAGACCCAGTACTTC. Translated: CASSPRVETQYF. The variable domain in full, with the rest retrieved from reference TRBV7-2 and TRBJ2-5, is GAGVSQSPSNKVTEKGKDVELRCDPISGHTALYWYRQSLGQGLEFLIYFQGNSAPDKSGLPSDRFSAERTGGSVSTLTIQRTQQEDSAVYLCASSPRVETQYFGPGTRLLVL.

In its sample, this clonotype was seen a few times. The CDR3 DNA sequence: TGCGCCAGCAGCCAAGAAGGATTGTCTGTGCCTAATGAGCAGTTCTTC. Amino acids: CASSQEGLSVPNEQFF. V is TRBV4-1 and J is TRBJ2-1; D remains unclear. From germline, CDR1 is MGHRA and CDR2 YSYEKL. This CDR3 has 16 residues. Trimming cost V 0 bases and J 7 bases, with 16 bases left between them.

This clonotype was seen repeatedly, ten times or more. This chain uses TRBV3-1 with TRBJ1-2; D unclear. The germline V gene encodes CDR1 LGHDT and CDR2 YNNKEL (reference sequence). V gave up 8 bases and J gave up 2 bases, with 21 bases separating them. The CDR3 runs to 16 residues. CDR3 coding DNA: TGTGCCAGCCGCGTGACATCAGGTGGTCCGAACTATGGCTACACCTTC. The encoded protein is CASRVTSGGPNYGYTF.

This clonotype has at least ten counts. The V call is TRBV28, the J call TRBJ2-7; tentatively, D is TRBD2 (6 bases). Trimming took 2 bases from V and 2 from J, leaving 10 bases between them. This CDR3 has 14 amino acids. Germline loops: CDR1 MDHEN, CDR2 SYDVKM. This chain's CDR3 is CASSLIGRAYEQYF. CDR3 coding DNA: TGTGCCAGCAGTTTAATCGGGAGAGCCTACGAGCAGTACTTC.

This chain joins TRBV15 and TRBJ1-6; possible D gene TRBD1, 5 bases. V was shortened by 1 base and J by 6 bases, with 13 bases between the two germline ends. Germline assignment: CDR1 LNHNV and CDR2 YYDKDF (reference sequence). The CDR3 sequence is 16 residues long. The CDR3 DNA reads as TGTGCCACCAGCAGAGTGGGGGACCGGGTTAATTCACCCCTCCACTTT. Amino acid sequence: CATSRVGDRVNSPLHF.

The table lists this clonotype with many counts. The rearrangement links TRBV28 to TRBJ1-2; tentatively, D is TRBD1 (6 bases). Germline V gives CDR1 MDHEN, CDR2 SYDVKM. Trimming left V 1 base short and J 3 bases short, with 9 bases between. This CDR3 is 14 amino acids long. CDR3 DNA: TGTGCCAGCAGTTTATCGGACAGATACTATGGCTACACCTTC. Amino acids: CASSLSDRYYGYTF.

This clonotype was detected ten times or more. The CDR3 nucleotides are TGCAGTGCAGGGGGACAGGGACACTACAATGAGCAGTTCTTC. It codes for CSAGGQGHYNEQFF. V usage is TRBV20-1 and J usage is TRBJ2-1, with 9 bases lining up with TRBD1. Germline CDR1 and CDR2: DFQATT and SNEGSKA (reference sequence). The length of the CDR3 is 14 residues. With 6 bases clipped from V and 3 bases from J, the junction kept 6 bases outside the gene matches.